This entry is about one T cell receptor beta chain. The entry originates in a study of blood T cell repertoires in COVID-19. Turning to the study itself: Samples taken during acute and convalescent COVID-19 were collected in the United States, Italy and Spain. The cDNA or gDNA used as material had been derived from T cells, B-cell-depleted T cells, or PBMCs.

Methods used by the authors: Reference gene primer amplification gave estimated nucleated cell counts. Generated by immunoSEQ multiplex PCR, the TCRdb table keeps only in-frame clones and is missing some. V, J and clone size are those of that table, while D and trimming were read from the DNA. The table lists roughly 250,000 clones, roughly nine tenths of them singletons, with around 12% in the top ten. The CDR3 consists of 15 residues. Germline-derived CDR1 and CDR2 are MNHEY and SMNVEV (reference sequence). V lost 10 bases to trimming and J lost 2 bases; unmatched junction nucleotides: 13. The gene calls are TRBV27 and TRBJ2-5; 7 nucleotides line up with TRBD2. The TCR originated in a woman in her thirties with COVID-19, enrolled during active disease. The sequenced sample was peripheral blood. CDR3 DNA sequence: TGTGCCACCGCCTTGTGGGGGGGAGAGCAAGAGACCCAGTACTTC. Protein sequence: CATALWGGEQETQYF.